The 21 T cell receptor beta chains reported below all come from one sample, sequenced in a study of tumor and adjacent non-tumor tissue in lung cancer. The template was RNA from unsorted bulk tissue. The library came from three nested PCR rounds adapted from ARM-PCR protocols. TCRdb re-called the multiplex PCR reads with MiXCR, one entry per CDR3 protein. The sample lists about 80,000 distinct CDR3 sequences, roughly 72% occurring once. Source material: lung tumor tissue. These TCRs come from a woman aged 40 to 50 with non-small cell lung cancer.

V is TRBV7-2 and J is TRBJ2-7; 12 bases agree with TRBD2. V trimming: 4 bases; J trimming: 4 bases; junction bases outside the gene matches: 2. Germline loops: CDR1 SGHTA, CDR2 FQGNSA. The CDR3 loop spans 14 amino acids. The CDR3 coding sequence is TGTGCCAGCAGCTACACTAGCGGGGGGTACGAGCAGTACTTC. This gives the protein CASSYTSGGYEQYF. The complete variable domain, with remaining parts taken from reference TRBV7-2 and TRBJ2-7, reads GAGVSQSPSNKVTEKGKDVELRCDPISGHTALYWYRQSLGQGLEFLIYFQGNSAPDKSGLPSDRFSAERTGGSVSTLTIQRTQQEDSAVYLCASSYTSGGYEQYFGPGTRLTVT.

This clonotype was recorded many times. The J gene is TRBJ2-7, the V gene TRBV28; perhaps TRBD1 as D (6 bases). With 3 bases removed from V and 3 bases from J, the gap between germline ends came to 18 bases. The CDR3 sequence is 16 residues long. In germline, CDR1 is MDHEN, CDR2 SYDVKM. In DNA, the CDR3 is TGTGCCAGCAGTTTTGGGTCGACAGGACCAAACTACGAGCAGTACTTC. As protein: CASSFGSTGPNYEQYF.

Regarding this clonotype: One junction end disagrees with the germline gene, perhaps due to a read error. This chain joins TRBV11-2 and TRBJ2-7, with a possible D match to TRBD1 (5 bases). The CDR3 extends over 14 amino acids. CDR1 is SGHAT, CDR2 FQNNGV, per germline. This CDR3 is CASSAPRTSNEQYF. In DNA form, the CDR3 reads TGTGCCAGCAGCGCTCCCAGGACATCCAACGAACAGTACTTC.

This clonotype showed up just once. This sequence joins TRBV5-6 and TRBJ1-4; weak D call: TRBD1 (5 bases). Germline CDR1 SGHDT, CDR2 YYEEEE. The length of the CDR3 is 14 residues. The CDR3 reads CTCSHMDTDEKLFF. As DNA, the CDR3 is TGTACCTGCAGCCACATGGACACCGATGAAAAACTGTTTTTT.

V is TRBV19 and J is TRBJ1-5, with unresolved D. Per the germline V gene, CDR1 is LNHDA and CDR2 is SQIVND (reference sequence). The CDR3 is made up of 15 amino acids. V lost 3 bases and J lost 0, with 9 bases in between. The CDR3 DNA follows: TGTGCCAGTAGTATGTCGAGATTTAGCAATCAGCCCCAGCATTTT. Translating it yields CASSMSRFSNQPQHF.

The chain combines TRBV11-2 with TRBJ1-5; possible D gene TRBD1, 6 bases. Germline V gene lookup returns CDR1 SGHAT and CDR2 FQNNGV. V lost 4 bases to trimming and J lost 5 bases, with 18 bases between them. The CDR3 is made up of 16 amino acids. The CDR3 here is CASSYGGHDIDQPQHF. CDR3 DNA sequence: TGTGCCAGCAGCTATGGGGGACATGATATCGATCAGCCCCAGCATTTT.

Regarding this clonotype: A much larger clone is a single base away; this may be a read error. V gene TRBV28 combines with J gene TRBJ2-5, with TRBD1 matching over 10 bases. Germline CDR1 reads MDHEN; CDR2 reads SYDVKM. This CDR3 is 15 amino acids long. CDR3: CASSPTGGSQGTQYF. The CDR3 DNA is TGTGCCAGCAGTCCGACAGGGGGCTCCCAAGGGACCCAGTACTTC.

This clonotype was seen a few times. A junction end diverges from the germline sequence, so it may reflect a read error. The CDR3 DNA sequence: TGTGCCAGCGGCTTAGAGGGATCCATTATGAGGTTCTTC. This encodes CASGLEGSIMRFF. The rearrangement links TRBV7-9 to TRBJ2-1; D is possibly TRBD2 (5 bases). CDR3 length: 13 amino acids. CDR1 and CDR2 (germline): SEHNR, FQNEAQ (reference sequence).

The chain links TRBV20-1 to TRBJ2-5; D might be TRBD1 (6 bases). Germline assignment: CDR1 DFQATT and CDR2 SNEGSKA (reference sequence). V lost 6 bases to trimming and J lost 5 bases, with 19 bases between them. This CDR3 spans 14 amino acids. CDR3 sequence: CSAPSPGGGETQYF. DNA of the CDR3: TGCAGTGCCCCCTCACCGGGTGGGGGCGAGACCCAGTACTTC.

On this clonotype itself: A much larger clone lies a single base off, so this may be a read error. This chain connects TRBV6-5 to TRBJ1-1; D may be TRBD1 (6 bases). The CDR3 length is 13 residues. Germline CDR1 MNHEY, CDR2 SVGAGI. CDR3 region: CASSLGRDTEAVF. Written as DNA, the CDR3 is TGTGCCAGCAGCCTGGGACGGGACACTGAAGCTGTCTTT.

To note about this clonotype: The conserved final phenylalanine or tryptophan is absent from the CDR3, which likely points to a read error. This rearrangement joins TRBV25-1 to TRBJ2-1, with D possibly TRBD1 on 5 matching bases. V was trimmed by 8 bases and J by 4 bases, leaving 9 bases between them. From germline, CDR1 is MGHDK and CDR2 SYGVNS. The CDR3 loop spans 12 amino acids. The CDR3 region is CASGALYNEQFI. The CDR3 coding sequence is TGTGCCAGCGGGGCGCTGTACAATGAGCAGTTCATC.

The chain couples TRBV11-2 to TRBJ2-1; 7 bases are a match to TRBD1. The CDR3 is 16 residues long. The V gene's germline CDR1 is SGHAT and CDR2 FQNNGV. Trimming cost V 3 bases and J 8 bases; bases outside gene matches: 13. Here the CDR3 reads CASSFGPGGVLYEQFF. The CDR3 DNA reads as TGTGCCAGCAGCTTTGGTCCAGGGGGAGTACTCTATGAGCAGTTCTTC.

With respect to this clonotype: The conserved phenylalanine or tryptophan normally closing the CDR3 is absent here, so this likely arose from a read error. It is unclear where the CDR3 begins or ends on the DNA, so no DNA is shown, and the CDR3 is as TCRdb lists it. The rearrangement links TRBV6-5 to TRBJ2-5; the D call in the table, TRBD1, was not verified against the DNA. The V gene's germline CDR1 is MNHEY and CDR2 SVGAGI. The CDR3 has 17 residues if both end residues are counted. This CDR3 reads CASRTQSQGAHQETQNL.

In regard to this clonotype: The junction and the germline gene differ at one end; a read error may be behind it. The V call is TRBV29-1, the J call TRBJ2-2; TRBD2 matches 7 bases. This CDR3 is 16 amino acids long. CDR1 SQVTM and CDR2 ANQGSEA come from the germline V gene. The DNA for the CDR3 is TGTAGCGCCGGATCTATCGCGGGAGTTTCGAGCGGGGAGCTGTTTTTT. Translating gives CSAGSIAGVSSGELFF.

This clonotype was recorded many times. The genes are TRBV29-1 and TRBJ2-7; 8 bases map to TRBD2. Trimming cost V 4 bases and J 0 bases; bases outside gene matches: 14. Germline V gene sequence: CDR1 SQVTM, CDR2 ANQGSEA. This CDR3 contains 17 residues. The CDR3 reads CSVVGDLSGTSSYEQYF. Written as DNA, the CDR3 is TGCAGCGTTGTGGGGGACTTGTCAGGGACTAGCTCCTACGAGCAGTACTTC.

The chain is built from TRBV29-1 and TRBJ2-3, with D possibly being TRBD2 (6 bases). Between the trimmed V and J ends, which lost 7 bases and 5 bases, there was a span of 19 bases. The V gene's germline CDR1 is SQVTM and CDR2 ANQGSEA. This CDR3 contains 14 residues. The CDR3 loop is CSGEGLGGQDTQYF. The CDR3 DNA reads as TGCAGCGGCGAAGGTCTGGGGGGTCAAGATACGCAGTATTTT.

Turning to this clonotype: One end of the junction does not line up with germline, which may come from a read error. This rearrangement joins TRBV13 to TRBJ1-2; 9 bases match TRBD1. CDR3 length: 16 residues. In germline, CDR1 is PRHDT, CDR2 FYEKMQ (reference sequence). CDR3 coding DNA: TGTACCAGCAGCTTAGGGACAGGGAGTGATAACTATGGCTACACCTTC. It is translated as CTSSLGTGSDNYGYTF. Full variable domain (missing parts from reference TRBV13 and TRBJ1-2): AAGVIQSPRHLIKEKRETATLKCYPIPRHDTVYWYQQGPGQDPQFLISFYEKMQSDKGSIPDRFSAQQFSDYHSELNMSSLELGDSALYFCTSSLGTGSDNYGYTFGSGTRLTVV.

This clonotype showed up just a few times. A much larger clonotype is one base distant, so this may be a read error. The genes are TRBV29-1 and TRBJ2-5, with D perhaps TRBD1 (5 bases). V was shortened by 2 bases and J by 4 bases, with 11 bases between the two germline ends. CDR1 and CDR2 (germline): SQVTM, ANQGSEA. The CDR3 spans 13 residues. The CDR3, as DNA: TGCAGCGTTGAACGTATTAGGGGAGAGACCCAGTACTTC. This encodes CSVERIRGETQYF.

About this clonotype itself: At one end, the junction sequence differs from germline, possibly due to a read error. The chain couples TRBV4-2 to TRBJ2-6; a possible D gene is TRBD1 (5 bases). CDR3 length equals 17 residues. CDR1 is LGHNA and CDR2 is YNFKEQ in the germline V gene. The CDR3, as DNA: TGTGCCAGCAGCCAAGATGTCCAAGTAGTTGGGGCCAACGTCCTGGCATTC. Protein sequence: CASSQDVQVVGANVLAF.

This clonotype is a singleton in its sample. A junction end diverges from the germline sequence, so it may reflect a read error. The J gene is TRBJ2-3, the V gene TRBV6-2 or TRBV6-3; a weak D match, TRBD1 (5 bases). This CDR3 has 12 residues. CDR1 MNHEY and CDR2 SVGEGT come from the germline V gene. This CDR3 reads CASTWGTDTQYF. For the CDR3, the DNA is TGTGCCAGCACTTGGGGCACTGATACGCAGTATTTT.

Worth noting for this clonotype: At one end the junction does not follow the germline gene, possibly because of a read error. The chain is built from TRBV5-1 and TRBJ2-1, with 7 bases fitting TRBD1. The CDR3 covers 15 residues. Germline assignment: CDR1 SGHRS and CDR2 YFSETQ. This chain's CDR3 is CASMSETGTANEQFF. DNA for the CDR3: TGTGCCAGCATGTCCGAGACAGGGACGGCTAATGAGCAGTTCTTC.